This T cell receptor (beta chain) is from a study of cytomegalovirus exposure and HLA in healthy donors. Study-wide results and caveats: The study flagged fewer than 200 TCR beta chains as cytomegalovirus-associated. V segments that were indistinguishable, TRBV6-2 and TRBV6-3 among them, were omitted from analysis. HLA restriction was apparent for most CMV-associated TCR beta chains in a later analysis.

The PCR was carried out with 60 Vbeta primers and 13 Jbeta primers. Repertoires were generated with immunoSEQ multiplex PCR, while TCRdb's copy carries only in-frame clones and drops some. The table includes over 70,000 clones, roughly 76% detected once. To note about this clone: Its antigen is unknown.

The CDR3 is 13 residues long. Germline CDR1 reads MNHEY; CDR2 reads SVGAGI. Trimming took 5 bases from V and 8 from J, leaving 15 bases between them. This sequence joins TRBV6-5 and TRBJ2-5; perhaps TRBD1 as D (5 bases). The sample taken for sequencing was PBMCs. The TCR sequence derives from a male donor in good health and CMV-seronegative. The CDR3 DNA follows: TGTGCCAGCAGTGCCTCTAGTAGGGGCACCCAGTACTTC. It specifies CASSASSRGTQYF.